This entry features one T cell receptor (beta chain) sequence. Its antigen specificity is not known. There are no base qualities to consult, and no much larger clone falls within one base. Between the V and J ends, shortened by 5 bases and 3 bases respectively, the junction contains 11 bases. Reading the germline V gene gives CDR1 SGHTA and CDR2 FQGNSA. The CDR3 sequence holds 13 residues, the cysteine and phenylalanine included. Only the CDR3 DNA stays, 39 bases, in frame from base 1. This sample was taken from a study of cytomegalovirus exposure and HLA in healthy donors (dated 2017 in TCRdb). Regarding the research as a whole: An earlier analysis of a few hundred of the donors reported about 300 Gb of sequence data and 95 million to 120 million unique TCR beta sequences obtained from about 170 million T cells. Donor age, sex, ethnicity and CMV serostatus were compiled alongside the repertoire data. All discovery cohort repertoires had been generated on a single sequencing platform. The study aimed to test whether cataloging public T cell receptors could reveal signatures of past pathogen exposure. Five DR-DQ haplotypes were treated as single units for association and clustering because of strong linkage in the cohort. The study used immunosequencing to profile the T cell repertoires of 670 or so subjects and linked those repertoires to cytomegalovirus serostatus. The number of donors typed differed by locus, with about 629-630 for A, B, C, DRB1 and DQB1, roughly 520 for DQA1, over 600 for DPA1, and approximately 470 for DPB1. The study combined high-throughput TCR immunosequencing, statistical association of individual TCRs with disease status, and machine learning to predict cytomegalovirus infection status. Across some 400 genotyped donors of the cohort, an average of about 250,000 unique TCR beta nucleotide sequences per donor were sequenced, and approximately 17% of those sequences were non-productive. Rather than drawing on any new phenotypic data, the later analysis identified candidate immune exposures from TCR beta sequences and the way those sequences occurred across donors. Of the roughly 390 genotyped donors, roughly 80% fell in the genetic ancestry cluster associated with self-reported Caucasian donors. A later analysis re-examined previously published TCR beta repertoires from more than 650 donors and added high-resolution HLA genotyping to investigate patterns of TCR occurrence. In addition to the first cohort of approximately 670 subjects, a separate validation cohort of over 90 different subjects was used. HLA typing covered class I and class II loci at four-digit resolution. An early release that covered some 640 HLA-typed donors contained about 300 gigabases of sequencing data and roughly 84 million unique TCR sequences. To decide whether each TCR beta V gene segment behaved as functional or pseudogenic, an earlier analysis of approximately 620 of the donors relied on high-throughput TCR beta sequencing. A later genetic analysis took genome-wide SNP genotypes for about 55% of the roughly 670 donors and used that subset as a discovery cohort.

The cohort comprised under 700 healthy bone marrow donors. At the time of sampling, all cohort members were nominally healthy, though unrecorded immune exposures were likely present. The donor was CMV seropositive and belonged to the group of about 290 seropositive cohort members. Every donor gave a peripheral blood sample, and the peripheral blood mononuclear cells from that sample were used for TCR beta sequencing. Genomic DNA was extracted from the blood cell samples with the Qiagen DNeasy Blood Extraction Kit. Receptor amplification or capture employed the immunoSEQ multiplex PCR assay. For the multiplex PCR, a mixture combining 60 forward primers for TCR Vbeta segments and 13 reverse primers for TCR Jbeta segments was used. The CDR3 region of rearranged TCR beta genes was amplified from genomic DNA by a multiplex PCR assay. On the Illumina HiSeq System, the amplified TCR beta libraries were sequenced as 87-base-pair reads. The paper's processing steps were these. Across the roughly 700 repertoires, a later analysis counted some 80 million unique TCR beta chains, roughly 11 million of which were shared by at least two donors. To remove PCR and sequencing errors, raw reads were error-corrected and collapsed into unique sequences using a nearest-neighbor algorithm that merged closely related sequences. To assign V, D and J gene segments, CDR3 sequences were aligned to IMGT reference sequences. For a sequence to be retained, a match of at least six nucleotides was required to both a V gene segment and a J gene segment. Rearrangements were classified as productive when the CDR3 lacked stop codons and remained in frame with V and J, and all other rearrangements were classified as non-productive. CDR3 was defined by IMGT convention, running from the second conserved V-encoded cysteine to the conserved J-encoded phenylalanine. The earlier analysis of 500 to 650 of the donors excluded any sequence lacking an unambiguous match to a single V gene segment. In an earlier analysis of about 590 of the donors, a V segment was called functional when productive rearrangements were above 56.7%, and segregating when the standard deviation between donors exceeded 5%. To diagnose cytomegalovirus status from the catalog of TCR beta chain sequences, a statistical classification framework was built. In a later analysis, V and J genes were assigned by comparing TCR nucleotide sequences against IMGT/GENE-DB human TR gene sequences. A later analysis assigned CDR3 sequences and most-parsimonious VDJ recombination scenarios with the TCRdist pipeline. In a later analysis, each TCR beta chain was defined by its CDR3 amino acid sequence together with its V-gene family, and reads lacking a unique V-gene family were excluded. As a way to deal with suspected cross-contamination and a sequencing artifact, a later analysis dropped nearly 600 nucleotide sequences that were highly shared and had low generation probability. A later analysis calculated a clonal expansion index for each public chain from normalized within-repertoire ranks of inferred template counts. In a later analysis, generation probabilities were computed using a VDJ recombination model fitted to out-of-frame rearrangements, and the results were checked against IGoR. In a later analysis, TCR-TCR, TCR-HLA and TCR-CMV co-occurrence was scored with hypergeometric tests, and a repertoire-size bias correction was applied to TCR pairs. In a later analysis, false discovery rates were estimated by permuting HLA or CMV assignments 20 times. In a later analysis, co-occurring TCRs were grouped using DBSCAN, with TCRdist sequence similarity added in when clustering inside HLA-allele-positive subsets. Co-occurrence clustering excluded repertoires with fewer than 30,000 or more than 120,000 public chains, plus five with anomalous nucleotide sharing. TCRdb's version of the immuneACCESS table is confined to in-frame rearrangements and falls short of the full clone set. An unresolved V gene accounts for under half of the shortfall where checked; the remainder is of unknown origin. V and J calls and clone size follow that table, whereas D and trimming were derived from the DNA. This sample holds about 86,000 clones; 75% to 85% were observed only once. The leading ten clones occupy roughly 14% of the sample.

Results and caveats for the whole study, not just this receptor: A later analysis associated about 17,000 TCR beta sequences with specific HLA alleles at a false discovery rate of 0.05. An association between a missense DCLRE1C variant and V-gene and J-gene trimming of TCR beta chains was found in a later genetic analysis and replicated in an independent cohort. CMV serostatus was the only immune exposure information available for the cohort. Linkage disequilibrium might explain the correlated functional status among segregating V segments, but an unknown experimental factor could not be excluded. According to a later analysis, most CMV-associated TCR beta chains appeared to be HLA-restricted, and the HLA associations seemed to be driven largely by CMV exposure. Most TCR sequences were observed very rarely across donors, whereas some public TCRs were present in many individuals. In an earlier analysis of about 540 of the donors, most TCR beta V segments were observed in productive rearrangements about 87% or about 30% of the time, broadly matching IMGT annotations. The cohort was sequenced for TCR beta chains only, and without alpha or paired-chain data the features that could be detected were limited. The 87-base-pair reads could not distinguish some IMGT-functional V segments, including TRBV6-2 and TRBV6-3, so those segments were excluded. Three of the identified cytomegalovirus-associated TCR beta chains were confirmed in vitro to be specific for cytomegalovirus antigens. Cytomegalovirus status was reported to be diagnosed by the classifier with high specificity and sensitivity in both the original and validation cohorts. Sequencing depth was assumed to be roughly uniform across donors in the presence/absence analyses, though that assumption may not hold. About 17 rarely observed V segments, including chromosome 9 orphons, were excluded from the earlier analysis of some 590 of the donors because counts were too low. In a later analysis, HLA-associated TCR beta chains were found to be more clonally expanded and to have lower generation probabilities than equally common non-associated chains. The sequencing pipeline was judged likely to have produced a cluster of highly shared sequence variants as a technical artifact. Compared with the roughly 710-donor mean, donors in an Asian-associated ancestry cluster had fewer N-insertions in productive TCRs, according to a later genetic analysis. Assigning TCR associations to individual alleles was difficult when HLA alleles, especially DR and DQ, strongly co-occurred. Because HLA typing was unavailable for some donors at each locus, only the typed subset was used in association tests. The authors suggested that the approach could potentially be generalized to other disease states and immunological phenotypes. In the study, approximately 160 TCR beta chains were listed as associated with cytomegalovirus. A later analysis reported that several top co-occurrence clusters appeared linked to parvovirus B19, influenza, CMV and Epstein-Barr virus. In a later analysis, TCR association rates were found to vary across HLA loci, with the most associated TCRs seen for DRB1 alleles and the fewest for HLA-C alleles. A further reported finding was that TCR beta sequences accurately predicted the HLA-A and HLA-B alleles for most subjects in the first cohort.

Sequencing was performed on PBMCs. The rearrangement joined TRBV7-2 to TRBJ2-7; TRBD1 might be the D gene, on 6 matching bases. The receptor was derived from a woman in her forties in good health and CMV-seropositive. The CDR3 amino acid sequence is: CASSRDNFYEQYF. The DNA sequence reads TGTGCCAGCAGCCGGGACAACTTCTACGAGCAGTACTTC.